The entry below gives a single T cell receptor (beta chain) sequence along with its context. Data came from immunoSEQ multiplex PCR; TCRdb stores just in-frame clones and leaves some out. This table holds hundreds of thousands of clones, more than 80% found once. CDR1 and CDR2 from the germline V gene are MGHDK and SYGVNS. The CDR3 has 16 amino acids. The V and J ends lost 3 bases and 3 bases, in that order; junction bases with no gene match: 6. This entry comes from a study of control samples from healthy donors and cancer patients. Specimen: PBMCs. J is TRBJ2-2 and V is TRBV25-1; TRBD1 agrees at 8 bases. The origin of this receptor is a man aged 40-50 years with head and neck cancer. The CDR3 reads CASSDLGQGYTGELFF. Here the CDR3 DNA reads TGTGCCAGCAGTGATCTCGGACAGGGATACACCGGGGAGCTGTTTTTT.